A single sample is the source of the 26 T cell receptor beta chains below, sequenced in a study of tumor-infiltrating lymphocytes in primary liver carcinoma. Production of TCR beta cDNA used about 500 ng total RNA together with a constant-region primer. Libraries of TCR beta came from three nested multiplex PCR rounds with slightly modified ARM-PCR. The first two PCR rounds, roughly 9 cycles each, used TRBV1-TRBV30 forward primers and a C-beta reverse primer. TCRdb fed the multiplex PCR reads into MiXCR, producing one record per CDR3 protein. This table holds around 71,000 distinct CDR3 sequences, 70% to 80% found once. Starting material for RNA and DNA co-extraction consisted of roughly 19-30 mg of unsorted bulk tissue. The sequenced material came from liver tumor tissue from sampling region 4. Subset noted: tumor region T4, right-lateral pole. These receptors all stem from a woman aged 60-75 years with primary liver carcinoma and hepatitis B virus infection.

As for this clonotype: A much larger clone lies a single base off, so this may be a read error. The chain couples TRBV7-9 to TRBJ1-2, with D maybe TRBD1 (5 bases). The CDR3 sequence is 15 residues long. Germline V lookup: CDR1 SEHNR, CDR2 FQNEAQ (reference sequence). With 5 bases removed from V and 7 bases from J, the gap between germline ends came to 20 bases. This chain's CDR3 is CASSLGSGRHTGYTF. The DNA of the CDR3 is TGTGCCAGCAGCCTAGGGTCGGGACGGCACACTGGCTACACCTTC.

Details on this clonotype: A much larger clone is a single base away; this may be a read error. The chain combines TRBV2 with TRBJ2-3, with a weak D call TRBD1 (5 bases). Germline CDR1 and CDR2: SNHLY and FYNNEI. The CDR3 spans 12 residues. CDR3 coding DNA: TGTGCCAGCAGGACGGACACAGATACGAAGTATTTT. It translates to CASRTDTDTKYF. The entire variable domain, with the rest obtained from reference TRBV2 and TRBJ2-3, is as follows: EPEVTQTPSHQVTQMGQEVILRCVPISNHLYFYWYRQILGQKVEFLVSFYNNEISEKSEIFDDQFSVERPDGSNFTLKIRSTKLEDSAMYFCASRTDTDTKYFGPGTRLTVL.

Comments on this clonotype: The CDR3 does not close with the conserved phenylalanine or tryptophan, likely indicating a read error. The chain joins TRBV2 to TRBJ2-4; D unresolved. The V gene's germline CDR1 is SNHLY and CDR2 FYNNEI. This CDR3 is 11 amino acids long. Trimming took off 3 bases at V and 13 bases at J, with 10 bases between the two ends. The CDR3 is CASSDGSIQYL. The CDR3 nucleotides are TGTGCCAGCAGTGATGGGTCAATCCAGTACTTA.

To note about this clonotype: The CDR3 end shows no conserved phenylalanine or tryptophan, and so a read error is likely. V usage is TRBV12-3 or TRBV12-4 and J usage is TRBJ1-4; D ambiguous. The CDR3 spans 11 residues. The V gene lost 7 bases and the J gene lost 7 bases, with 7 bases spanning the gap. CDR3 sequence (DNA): TGTGCCAGCATGGCTTTTGAAAAACTGTTTTTA. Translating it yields CASMAFEKLFL.

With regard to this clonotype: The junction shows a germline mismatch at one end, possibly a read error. CDR3 sequence (DNA): TGTCCCAGCATGCGGGACGGCACTGAAGCTTTCTTT. Translated, it gives CPSMRDGTEAFF. The chain combines TRBV2 with TRBJ1-1; possible D gene TRBD1, 5 bases. Per the germline V gene, CDR1 is SNHLY and CDR2 is FYNNEI. This CDR3 is 12 amino acids long.

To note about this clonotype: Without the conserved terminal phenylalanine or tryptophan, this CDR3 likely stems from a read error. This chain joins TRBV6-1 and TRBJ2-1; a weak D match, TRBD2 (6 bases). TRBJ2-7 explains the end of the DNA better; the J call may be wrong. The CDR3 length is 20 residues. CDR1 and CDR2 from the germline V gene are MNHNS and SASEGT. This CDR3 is CASSLRTNGTKLASYNEQYL. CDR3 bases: TGTGCCAGCAGCCTCCGGACTAACGGGACGAAACTCGCCTCCTACAATGAGCAGTACTTA.

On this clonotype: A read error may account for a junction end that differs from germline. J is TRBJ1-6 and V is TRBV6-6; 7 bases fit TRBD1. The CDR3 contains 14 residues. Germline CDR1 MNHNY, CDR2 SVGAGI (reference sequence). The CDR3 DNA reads TGTGCCAGCAGTGCAGGGCAACAGGGGTCATCCCTCCACTTC. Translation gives CASSAGQQGSSLHF.

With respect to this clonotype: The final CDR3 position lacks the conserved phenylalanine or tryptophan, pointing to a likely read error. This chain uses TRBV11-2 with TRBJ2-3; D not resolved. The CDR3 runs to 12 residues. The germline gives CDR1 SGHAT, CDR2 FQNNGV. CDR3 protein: CVRSPWADTQYL. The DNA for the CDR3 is TGTGTCAGGAGCCCCTGGGCGGATACGCAGTATTTG.

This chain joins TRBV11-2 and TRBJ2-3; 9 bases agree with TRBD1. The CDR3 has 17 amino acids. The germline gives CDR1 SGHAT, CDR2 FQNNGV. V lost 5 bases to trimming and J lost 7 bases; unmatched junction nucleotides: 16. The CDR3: CASSLHRGQTYSYTQYF. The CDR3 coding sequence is TGTGCCAGCAGCCTTCACAGGGGGCAAACCTATTCATATACGCAGTATTTT.

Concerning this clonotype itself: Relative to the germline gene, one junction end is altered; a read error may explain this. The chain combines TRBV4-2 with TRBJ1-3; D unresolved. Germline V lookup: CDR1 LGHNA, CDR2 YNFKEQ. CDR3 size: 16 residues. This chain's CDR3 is CASGQDEEDIGNTIYF. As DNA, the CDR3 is TGTGCCAGCGGCCAAGATGAAGAGGATATTGGAAACACCATATATTTT.

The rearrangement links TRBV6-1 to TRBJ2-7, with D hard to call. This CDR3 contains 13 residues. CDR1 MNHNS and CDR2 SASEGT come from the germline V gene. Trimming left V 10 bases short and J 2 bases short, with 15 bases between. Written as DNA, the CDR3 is TGTGCCATCTCCACGACAAATGCCTACGAGCAGTACTTC. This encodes CAISTTNAYEQYF.

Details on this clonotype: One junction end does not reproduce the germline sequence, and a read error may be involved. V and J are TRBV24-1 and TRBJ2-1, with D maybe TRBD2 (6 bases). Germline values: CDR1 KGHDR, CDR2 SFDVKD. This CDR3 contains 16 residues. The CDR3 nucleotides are TGTGCCACCAGTGATTCCAGGACTACCTCCTACAATGAGCAGATCTTC. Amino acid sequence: CATSDSRTTSYNEQIF.

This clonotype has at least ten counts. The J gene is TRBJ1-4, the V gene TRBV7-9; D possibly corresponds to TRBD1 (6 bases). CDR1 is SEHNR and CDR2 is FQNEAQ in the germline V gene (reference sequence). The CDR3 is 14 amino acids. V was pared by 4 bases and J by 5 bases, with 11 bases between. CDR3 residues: CASSSNTGNEKLFF. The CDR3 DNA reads TGTGCCAGCAGCTCGAATACAGGGAATGAAAAACTGTTTTTT.

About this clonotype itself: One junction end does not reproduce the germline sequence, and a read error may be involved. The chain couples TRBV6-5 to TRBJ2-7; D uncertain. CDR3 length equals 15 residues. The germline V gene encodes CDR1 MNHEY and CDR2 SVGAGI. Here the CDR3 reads CAGSYSIACFYEQYF. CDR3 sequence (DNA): TGTGCCGGCAGTTATTCGATCGCCTGCTTCTACGAGCAGTACTTC.

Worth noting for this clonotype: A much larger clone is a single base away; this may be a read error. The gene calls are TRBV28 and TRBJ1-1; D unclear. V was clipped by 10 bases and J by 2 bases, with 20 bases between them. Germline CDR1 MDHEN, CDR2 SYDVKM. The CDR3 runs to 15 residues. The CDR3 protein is CAIKGSWGFNTEAFF. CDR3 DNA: TGTGCCATCAAGGGCAGCTGGGGTTTCAACACTGAAGCTTTCTTT.

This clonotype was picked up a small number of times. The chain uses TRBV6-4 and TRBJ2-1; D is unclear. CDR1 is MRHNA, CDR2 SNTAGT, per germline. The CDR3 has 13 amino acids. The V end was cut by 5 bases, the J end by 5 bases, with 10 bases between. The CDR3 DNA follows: TGTGCCAGCAGTAAGGACCGACACAATGAGCAGTTCTTC. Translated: CASSKDRHNEQFF.

The CDR3 bases are TGTGCCAGCAGCTTAGGGCTCATAACGGTGGATGGAGTGCAGTACTTC. Protein product: CASSLGLITVDGVQYF. The gene calls are TRBV11-2 and TRBJ2-7; D is unclear. The CDR3 runs to 16 residues. The ends were cut back, 1 base at V and 9 bases at J, with 22 bases in the middle. Germline CDR1 is SGHAT and CDR2 is FQNNGV.

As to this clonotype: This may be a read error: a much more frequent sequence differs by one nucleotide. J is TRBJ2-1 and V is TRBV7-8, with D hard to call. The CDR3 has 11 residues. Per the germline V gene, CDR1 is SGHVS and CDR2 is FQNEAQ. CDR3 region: CASKLYNGQFF. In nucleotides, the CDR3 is TGTGCCAGCAAGCTCTACAATGGGCAGTTCTTC.

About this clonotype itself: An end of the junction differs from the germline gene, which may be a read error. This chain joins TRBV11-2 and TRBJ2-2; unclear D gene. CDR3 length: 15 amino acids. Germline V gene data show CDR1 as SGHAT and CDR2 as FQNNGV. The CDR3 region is CARSWMGSFTGELFF. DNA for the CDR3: TGTGCCAGGAGCTGGATGGGGTCCTTCACCGGAGAGCTGTTTTTT.

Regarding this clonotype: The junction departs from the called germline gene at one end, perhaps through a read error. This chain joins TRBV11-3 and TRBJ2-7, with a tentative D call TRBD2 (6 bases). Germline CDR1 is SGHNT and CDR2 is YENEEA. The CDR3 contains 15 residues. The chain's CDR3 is CANSLELCGAWEQYF. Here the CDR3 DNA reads TGTGCCAACAGCTTAGAACTGTGCGGGGCCTGGGAGCAGTACTTC.

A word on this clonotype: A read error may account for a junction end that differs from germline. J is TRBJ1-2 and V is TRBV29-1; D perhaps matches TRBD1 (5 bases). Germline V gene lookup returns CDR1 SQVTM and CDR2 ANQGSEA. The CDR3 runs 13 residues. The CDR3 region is CGVDLPGGDGYTF. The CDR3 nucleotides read TGCGGCGTTGACCTACCGGGAGGGGATGGCTACACCTTC.

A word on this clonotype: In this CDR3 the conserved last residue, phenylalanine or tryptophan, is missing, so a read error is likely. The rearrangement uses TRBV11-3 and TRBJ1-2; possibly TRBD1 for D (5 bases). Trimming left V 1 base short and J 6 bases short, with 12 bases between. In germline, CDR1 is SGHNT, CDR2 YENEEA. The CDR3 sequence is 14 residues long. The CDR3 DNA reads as TGTGCCAGCAGCTTAGTGACAGTTCTTGATGGCTACACCTTA. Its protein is CASSLVTVLDGYTL.

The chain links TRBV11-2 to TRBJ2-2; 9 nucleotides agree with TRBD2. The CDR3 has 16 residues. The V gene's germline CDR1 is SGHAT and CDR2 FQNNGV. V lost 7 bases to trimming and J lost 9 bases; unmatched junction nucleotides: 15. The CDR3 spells CASKGSAGGGTRELFF. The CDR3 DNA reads TGTGCCAGCAAAGGATCTGCGGGAGGGGGAACCAGGGAGCTGTTTTTT.

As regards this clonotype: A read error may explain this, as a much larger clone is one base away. The CDR3 nucleotides are TGCGCCAGCAGCTTGGGGGGACAGCGGCTTCAGTACAATAAGCAGTTCTTC. Amino acids: CASSLGGQRLQYNKQFF. J is TRBJ2-1 and V is TRBV5-1, with 7 bases aligning to TRBD1. This CDR3 has 17 amino acids. CDR1 and CDR2 from the germline V gene are SGHRS and YFSETQ.

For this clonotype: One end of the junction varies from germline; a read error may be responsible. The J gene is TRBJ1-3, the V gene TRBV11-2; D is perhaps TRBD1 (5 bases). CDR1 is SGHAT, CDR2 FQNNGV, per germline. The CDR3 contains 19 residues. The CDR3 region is CAGSSRPDGGAYSGDTIYF. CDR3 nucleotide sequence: TGTGCCGGCAGCTCACGCCCGGACGGGGGAGCGTACTCTGGAGACACCATATATTTT.

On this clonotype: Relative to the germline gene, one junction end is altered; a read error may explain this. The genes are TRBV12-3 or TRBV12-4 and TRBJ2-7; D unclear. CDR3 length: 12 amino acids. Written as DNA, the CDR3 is TGTGCCAGCAGGTTCAGATCCTACGAACAGTACTTC. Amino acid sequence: CASRFRSYEQYF.